What follows are 13 T cell receptor beta chains derived from one specimen sequenced in a study of cytomegalovirus exposure and HLA in healthy donors. In the PCR, 60 Vbeta and 13 Jbeta primers were used. TCRdb's table, derived via immunoSEQ multiplex PCR, lists solely in-frame clones and lacks some. The sample table sets out about 130,000 clones. The sample was PBMCs. All receptors come from a man aged 18 to 35 in good health and CMV-seronegative.

The chain uses TRBV6-6 and TRBJ2-7; TRBD1 matches at 7 bases. Germline CDR1 is MNHNY and CDR2 is SVGAGI (reference sequence). The CDR3 runs to 14 residues. Trimming removed 6 bases from V and 0 bases from J; junction bases left unmatched: 5. In DNA form, the CDR3 reads TGTGCCAGCAGGATGGGACAGCTCTCCTACGAGCAGTACTTC. Translated, it gives CASRMGQLSYEQYF.

J is TRBJ2-3 and V is TRBV5-6, with 16 bases lining up with TRBD2. Looked up from germline, CDR1 is SGHDT and CDR2 is YYEEEE. V shed 2 bases, J shed 3 bases, and the junction held 9 bases outside the gene matches. The CDR3 loop spans 19 amino acids. CDR3 residues: CASSFPGTSGGASTDTQYF. The CDR3 nucleotides are TGTGCCAGCAGCTTTCCCGGGACTAGCGGGGGGGCCTCGACAGATACGCAGTATTTT.

This chain joins TRBV7-2 and TRBJ2-3; D gene ambiguous. This CDR3 comprises 15 residues. Germline V gives CDR1 SGHTA, CDR2 FQGNSA. V was pared by 3 bases and J by 1 base, with 11 bases between. As DNA, the CDR3 is TGTGCCAGCAGCTTCCCCTCGTCGGGCACAGATACGCAGTATTTT. Translation gives CASSFPSSGTDTQYF.

This chain links TRBV7-2 with TRBJ2-5, with 8 bases aligning to TRBD1. The V gene end was trimmed by 5 bases and the J gene end by 4 bases; junction bases not matched to a gene: 9. The CDR3 totals 15 residues. Germline assignment: CDR1 SGHTA and CDR2 FQGNSA. The CDR3 coding sequence is TGTGCCAGCAGCCCAGGGGGCGGGACCCGAGAGACCCAGTACTTC. Its protein is CASSPGGGTRETQYF. Full variable domain (missing parts from reference TRBV7-2 and TRBJ2-5): GAGVSQSPSNKVTEKGKDVELRCDPISGHTALYWYRQSLGQGLEFLIYFQGNSAPDKSGLPSDRFSAERTGGSVSTLTIQRTQQEDSAVYLCASSPGGGTRETQYFGPGTRLLVL.

This chain links TRBV19 with TRBJ1-5, with a possible D match to TRBD1 (5 bases). This CDR3 region has 14 residues. V dropped 6 bases and J dropped 9 bases, with 18 bases sitting between them. Germline V gene lookup returns CDR1 LNHDA and CDR2 SQIVND (reference sequence). CDR3 in amino acids: CASSRAAPKGPQHF. The CDR3 DNA sequence: TGTGCCAGTAGCAGGGCAGCCCCAAAGGGGCCCCAGCATTTT.

The chain carries TRBV27 and TRBJ2-3; TRBD2 agrees at 9 bases. Per germline, CDR1 MNHEY and CDR2 SMNVEV (reference sequence). The junction had 10 bases not matched to a gene; V was cut back by 8 bases and J by 4 bases. CDR3 length: 15 amino acids. As DNA, the CDR3 is TGTGCCAGCGGACCTAGGCTAGCGGGGCCAGATACGCAGTATTTT. Its protein is CASGPRLAGPDTQYF.

The V and J genes are TRBV10-1 and TRBJ2-5; D is unclear. The CDR3 spans 12 residues. The V gene lost 5 bases and the J gene lost 5 bases, with 9 bases spanning the gap. CDR1 is WNHNN, CDR2 SYGVQD, per germline (reference sequence). DNA for the CDR3: TGCGCCAGCAGTATTCTTTTGGAGACCCAGTACTTC. Translated, it gives CASSILLETQYF.

The CDR3 nucleotides are TGTGCCAGCAGCTTTGAGGCAGGGAGGGTTCTGGTCGAGCAGTACTTC. This sequence encodes CASSFEAGRVLVEQYF. V gene TRBV11-2 combines with J gene TRBJ2-7; the match to TRBD2 covers 7 bases. This CDR3 region has 16 residues. V gave up 3 bases and J gave up 6 bases; unmatched junction bases: 14. Germline CDR1 and CDR2: SGHAT and FQNNGV.

The chain has TRBV27 and TRBJ2-7, with TRBD2 matching over 7 bases. The germline V gene encodes CDR1 MNHEY and CDR2 SMNVEV (reference sequence). Trimming cost V 6 bases and J 3 bases; bases outside gene matches: 11. The CDR3 loop spans 15 amino acids. Here the CDR3 reads CASRSTGTTHYEQYF. DNA of the CDR3: TGTGCCAGCAGGAGCACCGGGACTACCCACTACGAGCAGTACTTC.

This chain connects TRBV13 to TRBJ1-4; unclear D gene. The CDR3 covers 15 residues. V was cut by 5 bases and J by 10 bases, with 20 bases left in between. Per the germline V gene, CDR1 is PRHDT and CDR2 is FYEKMQ (reference sequence). CDR3 in DNA: TGTGCCAGCAGCGCCAAACAACCGGTGGAGCTAAAACTGTTTTTT. Encoded protein: CASSAKQPVELKLFF.

The genes are TRBV15 and TRBJ1-2; possibly TRBD1 for D (6 bases). The CDR3 length is 14 residues. Germline V gene data show CDR1 as LNHNV and CDR2 as YYDKDF (reference sequence). V lost 0 bases and J lost 4, with 9 bases in between. This CDR3 reads CATSRDKGGYGYTF. CDR3 in DNA: TGTGCCACCAGCAGAGATAAAGGGGGCTATGGCTACACCTTC.

This chain connects TRBV5-4 to TRBJ2-2; D perhaps matches TRBD2 (7 bases). Germline CDR1 is SGHNT and CDR2 is YYREEE (reference sequence). V lost 4 bases, J lost 2 bases, and 21 bases lay in between. The CDR3 covers 18 residues. This chain's CDR3 is CASSDRRGGGSNTGELFF. The CDR3 DNA reads as TGTGCCAGCAGCGACCGGCGGGGCGGGGGCTCAAACACCGGGGAGCTGTTTTTT.

The J gene is TRBJ1-1, the V gene TRBV10-3; no definite D call. Germline CDR1 and CDR2: ENHRY and SYGVKD. Trimming cost V 6 bases and J 0 bases, with 11 bases left between them. The CDR3 runs 14 residues. CDR3 loop: CAIRRLELNTEAFF. In nucleotides, the CDR3 is TGTGCCATCAGACGACTAGAACTGAACACTGAAGCTTTCTTT.